Sequencing of this T cell receptor (beta chain) was carried out in a study of blood T cells in healthy people across ages (dated by TCRdb to the mid-2010s). In the study overall: Template switching captured roughly one uniquely barcoded TCR beta cDNA molecule per two T cells in model experiments. Using deep sequencing normalized with unique cDNA molecular identifiers, the study measured how TCR beta repertoire diversity changes with age. Four age groups were formed from the donors: young (average around 15 years), middle-aged (approximately 41), aged (about 62) and long-lived (less than 85). To avoid experimental bias, donors of different ages were distributed randomly across sequencing lanes. The study analyzed two additional independent replicas of 1 million unique cDNA reads from the same blood draw for two donors, one aged 18 to 30 and one aged 80 or older. The study at large found these results: Estimates of total diversity from one million sequenced T cells were regarded as lower bounds and underestimates. Observed TCR beta diversity correlated strongly with the percentage of naive T cells measured by flow cytometry. As age increased, observed TCR beta diversity per million T cells dropped in a roughly linear way, and a significant reduction was already evident by age about 36. Because donor CMV infection status was unknown, age-related changes in expanded clonotypes were potentially confounded. Compared with the aged group, the long-lived group had more naive CD4+ T cells, fewer expanded clones and increased TCR diversity, a pattern suggesting age selection. Because profiling used bulk unsorted PBMCs, naive and antigen-experienced compartments could not be compared conclusively.

Donors were a few dozen systemically healthy Caucasian individuals from Russia aged roughly 6 to 90 years. Each donor gave about 9.8 milliliters of peripheral blood, drawn into EDTA-treated Vacutainer tubes. Ficoll-Paque density-gradient centrifugation was used to isolate PBMCs, with at least 6.5 million per sample. Trizol reagent was used to extract total RNA from the PBMCs, yielding at least 6 micrograms per sample. For every donor, an aliquot of PBMCs went through flow cytometry to measure the percentages of naive CD45RAhigh/CD27high T cells. About this clonotype itself: The clone's antigen remains unknown. Base qualities were left out, and no much larger clone turns up one base away.

Receptor amplification or capture employed 5' RACE. Sequencing took place on an Illumina HiSeq 2500. A second PCR of about 7 to 12 cycles was performed with a sample-barcoded 5' primer and a J-beta primer mix. A unique molecular identifier was introduced onto each TCR beta cDNA molecule by a template-switch 5' adaptor carrying 12 random nucleotides. Each sample yielded at least 3 million CDR3-containing paired-end reads. All of the RNA was converted into first-strand cDNA using the Mint cDNA synthesis kit, with a TRBC-specific oligonucleotide serving as the primer. All cDNA was treated with uracil-DNA glycosylase and then went through a first 18-cycle PCR with the universal primers M1SS and BC2_uni_R. The authors processed their data as follows. Each sample was normalized by randomly selecting 1 million high-quality reads, each carrying a distinct molecular identifier. Instead of being binned into consensus sequences, reads with shared molecular identifiers were discarded. MiTCR, run with a Q25 quality threshold and the strictest error-elimination algorithm, handled CDR3 identification, clonotype clustering and error correction. Lower-bound total TCR beta diversity was estimated with a nonparametric unseen species model using Euler transformation. Through fastp at Q25 and MiXCR, TCRdb rebuilt clones from the public reads, retaining in-frame beta chains. CDR3 protein sequences are deduplicated, and each keeps its most common genes and DNA. TCRdb's processing, not the authors', yielded these V and J calls. The sample table shows around 1.5 million distinct CDR3 sequences, and about 40% are seen once. The ten largest clones add up to 7.9% of the sample.

The germline V gene specifies MNHEY as CDR1 and SVGAGI as CDR2. Deletion took 5 bases off V and 1 base off J, with a span of 9 bases between the germline ends. The CDR3 runs 13 amino acids, cysteine and phenylalanine included. The CDR3 DNA has 39 bases and is translated from base 1. The V gene is TRBV6-5 and the J gene is TRBJ2-7, with no confident D gene call. The sequenced sample was blood. This clonotype was obtained from a young woman in good health. The nucleotides read TGTGCCAGCAGTGCACCCGGATCCTACGAGCAGTACTTC. Translation gives CASSAPGSYEQYF.